A selection of T cell receptor beta chains follows, all from one sample in a study of T-cell memory formation after mild COVID-19. MiXCR, applied by TCRdb to the 5' RACE reads, yields one record per CDR3 protein. The sample has fewer than 150,000 distinct CDR3 sequences, 11% to 15% seen once; the top ten hold around 30%. Sample: PBMCs or a T cell subset sorted from them (not recorded which). These receptors were obtained from an adult woman who had mild COVID-19 (a few samples of this study predate the infection). Cell type and time point are not known. CDR3s include the opening cysteine and the closing phenylalanine or tryptophan. The order of the fields is J gene, D gene, V gene, CDR3 protein. D genes are given only for firm matches.

TRBJ2-3,TRBD1,TRBV10-3,CAISEPRTGVNTDTQYF
TRBJ2-5,.,TRBV2,CASSEIFTSSKETQYF
TRBJ1-2,.,TRBV29-1,CSVLGGEVDGYTF
TRBJ1-5,.,TRBV28,CASSFLGVRSQPQHF
TRBJ1-1,.,TRBV9,CASSVAWAGINTEAFF
TRBJ1-5,TRBD1,TRBV4-1,CASSRGTGGSQPQHF
TRBJ2-5,.,TRBV12-3/TRBV12-4,CASSPRAGQETQYF
TRBJ2-3,TRBD2,TRBV5-4,CASRTSGSTDTQYF
TRBJ1-1,.,TRBV4-1,CASSQDYGAEAFF
TRBJ2-7,.,TRBV7-9,CASAGTSYEQYF
TRBJ2-7,.,TRBV10-3,CAISSPLDGQSYF
TRBJ2-3,.,TRBV9,CASSFLLDTQYF
TRBJ2-1,.,TRBV6-5,CASSYNSPGTPYNEQFF
TRBJ2-7,.,TRBV5-1,CASSLDGRESYEQYF
TRBJ2-2,.,TRBV6-5,CASSSGRYTGELFF
TRBJ2-3,.,TRBV6-2/TRBV6-3,CASSNADTQYF
TRBJ2-7,TRBD1,TRBV6-1,CASSTDRGRSYEQYF
TRBJ2-1,.,TRBV7-6,CASSLRDNEQFF
TRBJ1-2,.,TRBV6-1,CASSEWSANYGYTF
TRBJ1-1,.,TRBV12-3/TRBV12-4,CASSKEDTEAFF
TRBJ2-7,TRBD1,TRBV6-6,CASSYSWDSIAYEQYF
TRBJ2-7,.,TRBV29-1,CSVEGSGSSYEQYF
TRBJ2-1,TRBD2,TRBV27,CASSLLLGDYSYNEQFF
TRBJ2-2,TRBD1,TRBV6-6,CASSLTGQGAGELFF
TRBJ2-3,.,TRBV4-1,CASSQTRRSTDTQYF
TRBJ1-1,.,TRBV11-2,CASSLVGIGGTFF
TRBJ2-1,.,TRBV30,CAWSPTPFNEQFF
TRBJ2-1,.,TRBV4-3,CASSQENVNEQFF
TRBJ2-7,.,TRBV24-1,CATSDSGSAYEQYF
TRBJ2-1,TRBD2,TRBV27,CASGLIAGGEQFF
TRBJ2-7,TRBD1,TRBV5-6,CASSPQGSSYEQYF
TRBJ2-2,.,TRBV12-5,CASGFNTGELFF
TRBJ1-6,.,TRBV10-3,CAISESGPRGPLHF
TRBJ2-4,TRBD2,TRBV7-2,CASNPTSGRPLAKNIQYF
TRBJ2-7,.,TRBV7-9,CASSSTGQSYEQYF
TRBJ2-7,.,TRBV11-2,CASSPYWQGSSYEQYF
TRBJ1-1,TRBD1,TRBV5-1,CASRPGQGTNTEAFF
TRBJ2-1,TRBD2,TRBV7-6,CASSPMTSGPYNEQFF
TRBJ2-7,TRBD2,TRBV27,CASSLGLAGGSGNEQYF
TRBJ2-3,TRBD2,TRBV7-9,CASSLGLAPDTQYF
TRBJ2-7,.,TRBV19,CASSRSESSYEQYF
TRBJ1-2,TRBD1,TRBV12-5,CASGLFGTGDGYTF
TRBJ2-1,TRBD2,TRBV7-6,CASSLLGTSDLNEQFF
TRBJ2-7,.,TRBV7-9,CASSLGGSRTYEQYF
TRBJ2-7,TRBD1,TRBV29-1,CSVERWTGTETSEQYF
TRBJ2-7,TRBD2,TRBV7-2,CASSTEGLAGGWAYEQYF
TRBJ2-5,.,TRBV5-1,CASSLDAAQETQYF
TRBJ1-6,.,TRBV4-1,CASSPGGGYSPLHF
TRBJ2-1,TRBD2,TRBV9,CASSSPGLAGVAVYNEQFF
TRBJ1-1,.,TRBV12-3/TRBV12-4,CASSPVGGGGTEAFF
TRBJ2-5,.,TRBV5-4,CASSIRGTQYF
TRBJ2-5,TRBD1,TRBV9,CASSVSGRGPETQYF
TRBJ2-1,.,TRBV7-8,CASSLKLSSYNEQFF
TRBJ2-2,.,TRBV6-4,CASSEGQGGTGELFF
TRBJ1-2,TRBD1,TRBV12-3/TRBV12-4,CASSYGAGGYGYTF
TRBJ2-5,.,TRBV5-1,CASSWGLFGTQETQYF
TRBJ1-1,.,TRBV24-1,CATSRGHNTEAFF
TRBJ2-5,TRBD1,TRBV4-3,CASSPGQGAAETQYF
TRBJ2-1,TRBD2,TRBV4-1,CASSQVVAGYNEQFF